Sequencing of this T cell receptor (beta chain) was carried out in a study of blood T cell repertoires in COVID-19. Study-wide background: Samples taken during acute and convalescent COVID-19 were collected in the United States, Italy and Spain. The analysed material was cDNA or gDNA that came from T cells, B-cell-depleted T cells, or PBMCs.

The germline V gene encodes CDR1 SGHVS and CDR2 FQNEAQ. Trimming pared 4 bases from V and 5 bases from J, leaving 11 bases between. The CDR3 has 13 residues. In the source study's methods: Scientists estimated how many nucleated cells there were by amplifying reference gene primers. Generated by immunoSEQ multiplex PCR, the TCRdb table keeps only in-frame clones and is missing some. V and J calls and clone size are given by that table; D and trimming were obtained from the DNA. The table lists over 250,000 clones, approximately 87% of them singletons, with about 2.1% in the top ten. The chain uses TRBV7-8 and TRBJ2-5; D perhaps matches TRBD1 (8 bases). The sequence was obtained from a woman in her forties or fifties with acute or convalescent COVID-19. The sample taken for sequencing was peripheral blood. The CDR3 loop is CASSYRGGETQYF. The CDR3 DNA sequence: TGTGCCAGCAGCTACAGGGGGGGGGAGACCCAGTACTTC. Complete variable domain (other parts from reference TRBV7-8 and TRBJ2-5): GAGVSQSPRYKVAKRGQDVALRCDPISGHVSLFWYQQALGQGPEFLTYFQNEAQLDKSGLPSDRFFAERPEGSVSTLKIQRTQQEDSAVYLCASSYRGGETQYFGPGTRLLVL.